Presented here are 18 T cell receptor beta chains from one specimen sequenced in a study of blood T cell repertoires in COVID-19 (dated by TCRdb to between 2020 and 2021). The library was prepared using the immunoSEQ multiplex PCR assay. TCRdb limited this immuneACCESS table to in-frame rearrangements with V and J called. A share of clones is missing; checked studies link under half to unresolved V genes, and the rest is unexplained. For this sample the table gives 150,000 to 200,000 clones, of which roughly 90% were detected only once. The ten largest clones take up 0.95% to 1.5% of the sample. Material for sequencing was PBMCs or T cells enriched from blood (not recorded which). The receptors were sampled from a human donor with acute COVID-19. The donor label of this sample is uncertain.

V and J are TRBV25-1 and TRBJ2-1; TRBD2 matches at 8 bases. Germline loops: CDR1 MGHDK, CDR2 SYGVNS. V was clipped by 5 bases and J by 9 bases; unmatched bases: 6. CDR3 length equals 13 residues. The CDR3 protein is CASSKGLAGEQFF. The CDR3 DNA follows: TGTGCCAGCAGTAAAGGACTAGCCGGTGAGCAGTTCTTC.

This clone was detected once. This chain uses TRBV6-6 with TRBJ2-1; TRBD2 agrees at 8 bases. Per germline, CDR1 MNHNY and CDR2 SVGAGI (reference sequence). CDR3 length: 17 residues. The V and J ends lost 5 bases and 0 bases, in that order; junction bases with no gene match: 9. The CDR3 sequence is CASSPGLAFFSYNEQFF. DNA of the CDR3: TGTGCCAGCAGTCCTGGACTAGCCTTCTTCTCCTACAATGAGCAGTTCTTC.

This clone came up a few times. A junction end diverges from the germline sequence, so it may reflect a read error. This chain uses TRBV6-1 with TRBJ1-2; no clear D gene. The CDR3 runs to 11 residues. Germline V gene lookup returns CDR1 MNHNS and CDR2 SASEGT. The CDR3 is CASSESSFIQF. CDR3 bases: TGTGCCAGCAGTGAGTCGTCCTTCATCCAGTTC.

The rearrangement links TRBV10-3 to TRBJ1-2; 11 bases are a match to TRBD1. Germline V gene lookup returns CDR1 ENHRY and CDR2 SYGVKD. Trimming took 4 bases from V and 3 from J; bases not matched to a gene: 4. CDR3 length equals 15 residues. Here the CDR3 DNA reads TGTGCCATCAGTGCTTCGGGACAGGGGGACTATGGCTACACCTTC. It encodes CAISASGQGDYGYTF.

V usage is TRBV10-2 and J usage is TRBJ1-4, with D unresolved. The CDR3 totals 13 residues. V shed 0 bases and J shed 10 bases, with 9 bases lying between them. Looked up from germline, CDR1 is WSHSY and CDR2 is SAAADI. CDR3 bases: TGCGCCAGCAGTGAGTCGCTCCCGGGAAAACTGTTTTTT. Its protein product is CASSESLPGKLFF.

The chain combines TRBV3-1 (or the pseudogene TRBV3-2) with TRBJ1-5; D is unclear. The CDR3 is 13 residues long. V dropped 4 bases and J dropped 3 bases, with 7 bases sitting between them. CDR1 is LGHDT, CDR2 YNNKEL, per germline (reference sequence). CDR3 loop: CASSRAYNQPQHF. The CDR3 nucleotides are TGTGCCAGCAGCCGAGCTTACAATCAGCCCCAGCATTTT.

The V and J genes are TRBV12-2 and TRBJ2-7; no DNA check was done on the table's D call, TRBD1. TRBV12-2 has pseudogene status. This CDR3 is 14 amino acids long. The CDR3: CAKCRTGQIHEQYF. In DNA, the CDR3 is TGCGCAAAGTGCCGAACGGGACAGATCCACGAGCAGTACTTC.

The rearrangement links TRBV5-4 to TRBJ1-1; 7 bases line up with TRBD1. This CDR3 comprises 17 residues. Germline V gene sequence: CDR1 SGHNT, CDR2 YYREEE (reference sequence). J was trimmed by 0 bases and V by 0 bases; bases with no gene match: 8. The CDR3 is CASSLGRLGQVNTEAFF. For the CDR3, the DNA is TGTGCCAGCAGCTTGGGGAGACTCGGACAGGTGAACACTGAAGCTTTCTTT.

This clone was picked up one time. The chain links TRBV6-2 or TRBV6-3 to TRBJ1-2, with 11 nucleotides matching TRBD1. Germline-derived CDR1 and CDR2 are MNHEY and SVGEGT. The CDR3 has 18 residues. Germline trimming cut 4 bases from V and 8 bases from J; bases unmatched to any gene: 18. CDR3 nucleotide sequence: TGTGCCAGCAGTTGGGAACAGGCCGACGGGACAGGGGGATTCGGCTACACCTTC. Translating it yields CASSWEQADGTGGFGYTF.

V is TRBV6-4 and J is TRBJ2-3, with D tentatively TRBD2 (6 bases). From germline, CDR1 is MRHNA and CDR2 SNTAGT. V gave up 4 bases and J gave up 4 bases, with 15 bases separating them. The CDR3 totals 15 residues. This CDR3 is CASSGSGGEADTQYF. The CDR3 bases are TGTGCCAGCAGTGGTAGCGGCGGGGAGGCAGATACGCAGTATTTT.

The gene calls are TRBV30 and TRBJ1-1; perhaps TRBD1 as D (6 bases). Germline V gives CDR1 GTSNPN, CDR2 SVGIG (reference sequence). The length of the CDR3 is 15 residues. V lost 2 bases to trimming and J lost 0 bases, with 13 bases between them. The DNA for the CDR3 is TGTGCCTGGAGTTGGGGAGGGGGGATGAACACTGAAGCTTTCTTT. It yields the protein CAWSWGGGMNTEAFF.

This sequence joins TRBV15 and TRBJ2-2, with D perhaps TRBD1 (5 bases). Germline V gene data show CDR1 as LNHNV and CDR2 as YYDKDF (reference sequence). This CDR3 is 17 amino acids long. Between the trimmed V and J ends, which lost 1 base and 0 bases, there was a span of 12 bases. DNA for the CDR3: TGTGCCACCAGCAGAGGAAGACAGAACCCGAACACCGGGGAGCTGTTTTTT. Protein: CATSRGRQNPNTGELFF.

This clone was observed once. The rearrangement links TRBV29-1 to TRBJ2-5; TRBD1 aligns across 7 bases. Trimming took 6 bases from V and 1 from J; bases not matched to a gene: 2. This CDR3 comprises 12 residues. Germline loops: CDR1 SQVTM, CDR2 ANQGSEA. CDR3 nucleotides: TGCAGCGTAGACAGGGCCCAAGAGACCCAGTACTTC. Its protein is CSVDRAQETQYF.

This chain joins TRBV21-1 and TRBJ2-3; TRBD2 is the table's D call and was not checked against the DNA. TRBV21-1 is listed as a pseudogene. This CDR3 comprises 12 residues. The CDR3 coding sequence is TGTGCCAGCAGCAAAGCACGGGTTACGCAGTATTTT. Translation gives CASSKARVTQYF.

The chain recombines TRBV5-6 with TRBJ1-2; D unresolved. Trimming pared 0 bases from V and 7 bases from J, leaving 13 bases between. The CDR3 runs to 14 residues. CDR1 SGHDT and CDR2 YYEEEE come from the germline V gene. CDR3 amino acids: CASSLGAGMSGYTF. The CDR3 nucleotides are TGTGCCAGCAGCTTGGGGGCAGGTATGAGTGGCTACACCTTC.

The chain is built from TRBV18 and TRBJ1-2; 7 bases are a match to TRBD1. The CDR3 is 13 amino acids. The junction had 2 bases not matched to a gene; V was cut back by 0 bases and J by 7 bases. Germline CDR1 KGHSH, CDR2 LQKENI. CDR3 region: CASSPPRGVGYTF. The CDR3 bases are TGTGCCAGCTCACCACCCAGGGGGGTTGGCTACACCTTC.

The J gene is TRBJ2-2, the V gene TRBV5-5; 7 bases are a match to TRBD1. From germline, CDR1 is SGHKS and CDR2 YYEKEE (reference sequence). Germline trimming cut 4 bases from V and 4 bases from J; bases unmatched to any gene: 4. This CDR3 comprises 14 residues. CDR3 in DNA: TGTGCCAGCAGCACACAGGGGACCACCGGGGAGCTGTTTTTT. Translated: CASSTQGTTGELFF.

This chain connects TRBV11-3 to TRBJ1-1; weak D call: TRBD1 (6 bases). Per the germline V gene, CDR1 is SGHNT and CDR2 is YENEEA. The CDR3 runs 13 residues. Deletions cut 2 bases from V and 9 bases from J, with 13 bases between. The DNA for the CDR3 is TGTGCCAGCAGCTTAACCCCGGGACATAAAGCTTTCTTT. This gives the protein CASSLTPGHKAFF.